This T cell receptor beta chain was profiled in a study of shared clonotypes between healthy human individuals. V trimming: 5 bases; J trimming: 0 bases; junction bases outside the gene matches: 4. The CDR3 contains 15 residues. The germline CDR1 and CDR2 sequences are SNHLY and FYNNEI. Notes on the study in general: Memory subsets generally showed lower estimated richness than naive subsets. Donors were few, which limited the genetic and exposure-history diversity represented. The sharing of 4.5% to 6.5% of naive CD4 clonotypes was seen across a handful of donors.

The genomic DNA of each subset was split evenly across several immunoSEQ plates. Clones were read by immunoSEQ multiplex PCR, and TCRdb kept only the in-frame ones, dropping some. The sample yields some 2,000,000 clones, under 97% seen once. As concerns this clone: Its cognate antigen is unknown.

The V call is TRBV2, the J call TRBJ2-1; 7 bases are a match to TRBD1. The sequence was collected from a man younger than 35 in good health. The source material was naive CD4+ T cells sorted from blood. Subset defined: CD45RA+ positively selected. The CDR3, as DNA: TGTGCCAGCAGTCCGACAGGGACCTCCTACAATGAGCAGTTCTTC. Its translation: CASSPTGTSYNEQFF.